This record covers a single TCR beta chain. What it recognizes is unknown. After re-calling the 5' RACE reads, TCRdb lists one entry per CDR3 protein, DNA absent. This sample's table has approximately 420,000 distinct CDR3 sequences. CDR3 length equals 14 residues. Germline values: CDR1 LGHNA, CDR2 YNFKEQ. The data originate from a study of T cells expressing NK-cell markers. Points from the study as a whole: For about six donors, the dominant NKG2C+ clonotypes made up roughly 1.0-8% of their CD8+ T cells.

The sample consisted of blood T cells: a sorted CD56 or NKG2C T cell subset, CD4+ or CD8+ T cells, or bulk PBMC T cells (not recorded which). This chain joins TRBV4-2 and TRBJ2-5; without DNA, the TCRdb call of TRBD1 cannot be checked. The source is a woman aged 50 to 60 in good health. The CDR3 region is CASSRSGAWETQYF.